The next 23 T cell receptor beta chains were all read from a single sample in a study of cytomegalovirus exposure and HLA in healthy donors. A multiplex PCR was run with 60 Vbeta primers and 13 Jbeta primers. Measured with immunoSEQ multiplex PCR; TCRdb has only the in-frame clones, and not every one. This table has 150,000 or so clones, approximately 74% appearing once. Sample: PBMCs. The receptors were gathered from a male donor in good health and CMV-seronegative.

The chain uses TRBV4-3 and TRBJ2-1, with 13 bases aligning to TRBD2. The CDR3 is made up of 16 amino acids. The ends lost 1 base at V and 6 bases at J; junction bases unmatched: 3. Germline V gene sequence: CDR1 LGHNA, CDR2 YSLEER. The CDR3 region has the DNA TGCGCCAGCAGCCAAGCTTGGACTAGCGGGGGCAATGAGCAGTTCTTC. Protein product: CASSQAWTSGGNEQFF.

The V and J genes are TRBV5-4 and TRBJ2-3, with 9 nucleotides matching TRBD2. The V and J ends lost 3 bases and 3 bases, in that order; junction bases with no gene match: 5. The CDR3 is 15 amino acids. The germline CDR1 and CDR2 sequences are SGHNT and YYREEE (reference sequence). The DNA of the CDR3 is TGTGCCAGCAGCTCCTCGGCGGGGGGGACAGATACGCAGTATTTT. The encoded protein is CASSSSAGGTDTQYF. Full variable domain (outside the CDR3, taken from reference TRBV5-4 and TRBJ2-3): ETGVTQSPTHLIKTRGQQVTLRCSSQSGHNTVSWYQQALGQGPQFIFQYYREEENGRGNFPPRFSGLQFPNYSSELNVNALELDDSALYLCASSSSAGGTDTQYFGPGTRLTVL.

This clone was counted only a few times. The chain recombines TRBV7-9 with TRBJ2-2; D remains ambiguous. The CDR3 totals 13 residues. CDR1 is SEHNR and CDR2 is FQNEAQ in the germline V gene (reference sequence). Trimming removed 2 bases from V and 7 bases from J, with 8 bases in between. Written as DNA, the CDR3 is TGTGCCAGCAGCTTACCCGGTAGCGGGGAGCTGTTTTTT. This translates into CASSLPGSGELFF.

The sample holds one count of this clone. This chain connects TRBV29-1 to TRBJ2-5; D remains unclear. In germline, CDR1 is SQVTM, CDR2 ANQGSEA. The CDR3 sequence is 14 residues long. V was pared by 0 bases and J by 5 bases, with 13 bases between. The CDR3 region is CSVEDPIFPETQYF. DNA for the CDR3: TGCAGCGTTGAAGATCCCATTTTCCCCGAGACCCAGTACTTC.

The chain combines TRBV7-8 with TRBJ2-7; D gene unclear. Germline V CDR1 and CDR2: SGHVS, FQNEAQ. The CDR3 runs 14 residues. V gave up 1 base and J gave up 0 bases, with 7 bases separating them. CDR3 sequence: CASSLGLRSYEQYF. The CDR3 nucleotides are TGTGCCAGCAGCTTAGGACTCCGCTCCTACGAGCAGTACTTC.

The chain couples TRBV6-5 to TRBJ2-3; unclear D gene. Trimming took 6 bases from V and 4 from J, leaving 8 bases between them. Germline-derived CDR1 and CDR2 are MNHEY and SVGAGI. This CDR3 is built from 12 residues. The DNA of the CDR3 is TGTGCCAGCAGGAGGAGCCCAGATACGCAGTATTTT. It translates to CASRRSPDTQYF.

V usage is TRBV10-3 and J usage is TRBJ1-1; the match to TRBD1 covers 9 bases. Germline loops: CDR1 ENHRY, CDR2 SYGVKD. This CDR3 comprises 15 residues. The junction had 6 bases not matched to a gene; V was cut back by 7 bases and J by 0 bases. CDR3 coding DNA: TGTGCCATCAAGGGGACAGGGCGCATGAACACTGAAGCTTTCTTT. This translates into CAIKGTGRMNTEAFF.

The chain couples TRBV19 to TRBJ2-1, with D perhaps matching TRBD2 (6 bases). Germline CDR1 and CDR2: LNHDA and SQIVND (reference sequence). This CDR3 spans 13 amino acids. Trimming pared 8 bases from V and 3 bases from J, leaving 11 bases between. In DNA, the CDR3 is TGTGCCAGTGCGGCGGGAAACTACAATGAGCAGTTCTTC. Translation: CASAAGNYNEQFF.

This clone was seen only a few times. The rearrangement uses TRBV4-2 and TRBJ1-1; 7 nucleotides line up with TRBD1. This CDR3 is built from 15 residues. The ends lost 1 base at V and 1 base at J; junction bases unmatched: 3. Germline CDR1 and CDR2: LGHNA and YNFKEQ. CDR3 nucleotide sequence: TGTGCCAGCAGCCAAGCGGACAGGTGGAACACTGAAGCTTTCTTT. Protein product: CASSQADRWNTEAFF.

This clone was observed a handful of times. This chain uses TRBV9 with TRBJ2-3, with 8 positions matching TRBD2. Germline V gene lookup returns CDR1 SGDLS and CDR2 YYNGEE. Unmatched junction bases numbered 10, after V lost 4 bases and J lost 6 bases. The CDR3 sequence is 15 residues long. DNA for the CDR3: TGTGCCAGCAGCCGAGCCGGGGGGGCTTCGGATACGCAGTATTTT. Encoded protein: CASSRAGGASDTQYF. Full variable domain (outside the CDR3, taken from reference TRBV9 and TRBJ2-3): DSGVTQTPKHLITATGQRVTLRCSPRSGDLSVYWYQQSLDQGLQFLIQYYNGEERAKGNILERFSAQQFPDLHSELNLSSLELGDSALYFCASSRAGGASDTQYFGPGTRLTVL.

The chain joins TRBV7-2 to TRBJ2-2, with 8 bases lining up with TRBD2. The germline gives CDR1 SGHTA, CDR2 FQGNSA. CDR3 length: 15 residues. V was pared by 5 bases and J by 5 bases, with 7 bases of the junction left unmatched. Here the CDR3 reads CASSPVPGGTGELFF. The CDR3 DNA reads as TGTGCCAGCAGCCCCGTCCCGGGGGGGACCGGGGAGCTGTTTTTT.

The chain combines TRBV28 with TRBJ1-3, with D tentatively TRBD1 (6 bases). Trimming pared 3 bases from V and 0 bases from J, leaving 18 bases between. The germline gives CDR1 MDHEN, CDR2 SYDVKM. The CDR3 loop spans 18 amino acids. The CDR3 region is CASSFLDRDNSSGNTIYF. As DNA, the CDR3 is TGTGCCAGCAGTTTTCTCGACCGGGACAACTCCTCTGGAAACACCATATATTTT.

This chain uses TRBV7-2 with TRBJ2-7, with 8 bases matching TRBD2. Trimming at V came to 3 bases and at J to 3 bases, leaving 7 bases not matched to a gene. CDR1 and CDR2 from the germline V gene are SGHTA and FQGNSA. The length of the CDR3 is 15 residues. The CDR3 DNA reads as TGTGCCAGCAGCTTCCTAGCGGGTCGTAGCTACGAGCAGTACTTC. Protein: CASSFLAGRSYEQYF.

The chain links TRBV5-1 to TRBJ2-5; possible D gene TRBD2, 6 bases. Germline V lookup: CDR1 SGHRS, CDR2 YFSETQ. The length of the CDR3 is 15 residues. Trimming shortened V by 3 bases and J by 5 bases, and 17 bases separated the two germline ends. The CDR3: CASSSGGTRGETQYF. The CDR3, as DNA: TGCGCCAGCAGCTCAGGCGGGACCCGGGGTGAGACCCAGTACTTC.

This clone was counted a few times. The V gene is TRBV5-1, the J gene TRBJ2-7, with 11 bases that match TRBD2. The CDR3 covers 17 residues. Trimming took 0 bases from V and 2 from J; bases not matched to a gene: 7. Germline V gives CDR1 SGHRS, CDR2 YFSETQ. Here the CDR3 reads CASSLERLAGNPYEQYF. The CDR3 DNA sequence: TGCGCCAGCAGCTTGGAGCGACTAGCGGGAAACCCCTACGAGCAGTACTTC.

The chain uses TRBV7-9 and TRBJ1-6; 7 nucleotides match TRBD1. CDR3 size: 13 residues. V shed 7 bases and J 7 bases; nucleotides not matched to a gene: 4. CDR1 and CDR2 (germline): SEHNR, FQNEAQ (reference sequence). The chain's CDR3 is CASTRDSNSPLHF. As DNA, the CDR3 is TGTGCCAGCACCCGGGACAGCAATTCACCCCTCCACTTT.

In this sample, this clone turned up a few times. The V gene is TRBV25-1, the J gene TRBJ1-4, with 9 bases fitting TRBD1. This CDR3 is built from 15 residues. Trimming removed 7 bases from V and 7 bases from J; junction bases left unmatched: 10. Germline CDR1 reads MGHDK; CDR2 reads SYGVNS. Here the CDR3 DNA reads TGTGCCAGCACCCCGGGACAGGGACGGACTGAAAAACTGTTTTTT. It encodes CASTPGQGRTEKLFF.

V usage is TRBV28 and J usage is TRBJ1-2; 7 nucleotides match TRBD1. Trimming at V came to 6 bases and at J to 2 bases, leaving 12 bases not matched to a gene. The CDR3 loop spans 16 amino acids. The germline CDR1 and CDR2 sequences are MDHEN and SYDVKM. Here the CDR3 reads CASSRLGGQTNYGYTF. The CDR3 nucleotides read TGTGCCAGCAGCCGCCTGGGGGGACAGACCAACTATGGCTACACCTTC.

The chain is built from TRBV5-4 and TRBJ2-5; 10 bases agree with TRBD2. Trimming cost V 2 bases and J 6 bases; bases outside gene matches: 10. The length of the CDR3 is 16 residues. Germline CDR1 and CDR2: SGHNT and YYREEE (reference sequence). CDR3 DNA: TGTGCCAGCAGCTTAGCGGGGGGGACCCCGGGAAAGACCCAGTACTTC. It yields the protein CASSLAGGTPGKTQYF.

This CDR3 is CASSVGGGLGSNQPQHF. CDR3 nucleotide sequence: TGTGCCAGCAGTGTAGGGGGCGGATTGGGTAGCAATCAGCCCCAGCATTTT. The rearrangement joins TRBV28 to TRBJ1-5; TRBD1 matches at 7 bases. Germline CDR1 MDHEN, CDR2 SYDVKM. CDR3 length: 17 residues. The V gene end was trimmed by 5 bases and the J gene end by 0 bases; junction bases not matched to a gene: 10.

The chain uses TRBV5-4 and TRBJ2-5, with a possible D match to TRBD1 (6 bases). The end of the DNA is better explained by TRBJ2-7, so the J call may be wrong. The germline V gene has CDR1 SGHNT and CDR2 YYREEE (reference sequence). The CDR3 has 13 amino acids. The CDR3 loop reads CASSPPTGYEQYF. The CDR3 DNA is TGTGCCAGCAGCCCCCCGACAGGCTACGAGCAGTACTTC.

The CDR3 nucleotides are TGTGCCAGCAGGGAGGGAGGTTACACAGATACGCAGTATTTT. Amino acid sequence: CASREGGYTDTQYF. V gene TRBV7-2 combines with J gene TRBJ2-3; D perhaps matches TRBD2 (6 bases). Trimming left V 6 bases short and J 2 bases short, with 12 bases between. The CDR3 spans 14 residues. CDR1 is SGHTA, CDR2 FQGNSA, per germline.

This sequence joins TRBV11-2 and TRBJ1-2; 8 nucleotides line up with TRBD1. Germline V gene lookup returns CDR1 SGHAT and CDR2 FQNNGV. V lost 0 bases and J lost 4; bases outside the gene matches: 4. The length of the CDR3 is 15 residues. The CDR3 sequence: CASSLEGTGTYGYTF. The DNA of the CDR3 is TGTGCCAGCAGCTTAGAGGGGACAGGAACCTATGGCTACACCTTC.